This T cell receptor (beta chain) was identified during a study of T cell responses to AZD1222 COVID-19 vaccine. General observations from the study: No repertoire was sampled before or during the peak T cell response, only after it. Variant regions that are unmutated are reportedly the target of nearly half of spike-specific TCRs. It should be noted that donors were predominantly white British and more often female, and clonal diversity was possibly underestimated.

Produced via immunoSEQ multiplex PCR; TCRdb's table is partial and in-frame only. The repertoire holds 100,000 to 120,000 clones, with roughly 82% as singletons. The germline V gene encodes CDR1 SGHRS and CDR2 YFSETQ. V shed 0 bases and J shed 4 bases, with 6 bases lying between them. CDR3 length: 13 residues. The count of this clone is one. The antigen is unknown. Sample: peripheral blood, taken on day 0 of AZD1222 vaccination. This rearrangement joins TRBV5-1 to TRBJ2-3; TRBD2 is a possible D gene (5 bases). The origin of this receptor is an adult in good health. This CDR3 reads CASSLARADTQYF. The CDR3 DNA is TGCGCCAGCAGCTTGGCGAGGGCAGATACGCAGTATTTT. Complete variable domain (other parts from reference TRBV5-1 and TRBJ2-3): KAGVTQTPRYLIKTRGQQVTLSCSPISGHRSVSWYQQTPGQGLQFLFEYFSETQRNKGNFPGRFSGRQFSNSRSEMNVSTLELGDSALYLCASSLARADTQYFGPGTRLTVL.